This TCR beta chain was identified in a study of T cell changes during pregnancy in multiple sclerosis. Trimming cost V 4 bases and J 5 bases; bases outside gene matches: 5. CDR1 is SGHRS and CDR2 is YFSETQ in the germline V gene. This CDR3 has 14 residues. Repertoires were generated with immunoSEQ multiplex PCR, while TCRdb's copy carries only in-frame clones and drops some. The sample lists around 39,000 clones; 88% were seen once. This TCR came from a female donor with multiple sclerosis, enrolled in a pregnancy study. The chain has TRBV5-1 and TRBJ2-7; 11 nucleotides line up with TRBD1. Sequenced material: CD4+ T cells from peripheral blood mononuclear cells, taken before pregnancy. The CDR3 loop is CASSRGGQGDEQYF. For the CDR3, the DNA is TGCGCCAGCAGCAGAGGGGGACAGGGGGACGAGCAGTACTTC.